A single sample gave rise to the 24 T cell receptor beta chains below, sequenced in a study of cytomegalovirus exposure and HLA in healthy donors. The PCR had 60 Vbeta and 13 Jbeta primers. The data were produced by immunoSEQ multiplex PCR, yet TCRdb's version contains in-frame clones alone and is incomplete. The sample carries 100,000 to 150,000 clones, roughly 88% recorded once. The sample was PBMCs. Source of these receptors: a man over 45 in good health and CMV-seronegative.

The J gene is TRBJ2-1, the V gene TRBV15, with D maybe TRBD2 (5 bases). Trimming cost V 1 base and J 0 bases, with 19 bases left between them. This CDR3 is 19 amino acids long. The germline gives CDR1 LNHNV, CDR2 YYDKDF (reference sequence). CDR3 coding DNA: TGTGCCACCAGCAGAGGGTTGGCCTGGGAGCGGAGCTCCTACAATGAGCAGTTCTTC. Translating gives CATSRGLAWERSSYNEQFF.

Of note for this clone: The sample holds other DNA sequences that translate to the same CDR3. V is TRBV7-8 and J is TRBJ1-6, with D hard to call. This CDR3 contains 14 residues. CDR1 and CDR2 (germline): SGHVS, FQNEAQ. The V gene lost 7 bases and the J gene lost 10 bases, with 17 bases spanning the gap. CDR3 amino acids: CASTQEVSLSPLHF. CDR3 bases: TGTGCCAGCACCCAGGAGGTTTCGCTATCACCCCTCCACTTT.

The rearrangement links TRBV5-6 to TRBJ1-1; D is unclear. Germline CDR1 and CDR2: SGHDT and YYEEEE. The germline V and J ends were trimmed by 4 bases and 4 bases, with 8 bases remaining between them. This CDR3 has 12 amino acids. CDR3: CASSPGGTEAFF. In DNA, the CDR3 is TGTGCCAGCAGCCCAGGAGGCACTGAAGCTTTCTTT.

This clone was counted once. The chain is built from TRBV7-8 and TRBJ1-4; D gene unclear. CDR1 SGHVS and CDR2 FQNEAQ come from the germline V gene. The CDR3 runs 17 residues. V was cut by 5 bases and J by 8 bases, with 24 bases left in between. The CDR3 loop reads CASSPANYPQSGEKLFF. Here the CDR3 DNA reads TGTGCCAGCAGCCCAGCTAACTACCCCCAGTCCGGGGAAAAACTGTTTTTT.

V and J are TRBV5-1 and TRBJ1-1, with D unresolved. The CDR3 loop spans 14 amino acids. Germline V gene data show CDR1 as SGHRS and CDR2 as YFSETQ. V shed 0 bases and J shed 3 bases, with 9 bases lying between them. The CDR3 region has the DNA TGCGCCAGCAGCTTGGAGTCTTCGGACACTGAAGCTTTCTTT. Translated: CASSLESSDTEAFF.

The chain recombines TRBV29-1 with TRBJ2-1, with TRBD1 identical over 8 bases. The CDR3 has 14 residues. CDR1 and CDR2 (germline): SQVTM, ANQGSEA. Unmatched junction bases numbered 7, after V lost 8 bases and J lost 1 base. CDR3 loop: CSTQDRASYNEQFF. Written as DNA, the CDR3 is TGCAGCACCCAGGACAGGGCGTCCTACAATGAGCAGTTCTTC.

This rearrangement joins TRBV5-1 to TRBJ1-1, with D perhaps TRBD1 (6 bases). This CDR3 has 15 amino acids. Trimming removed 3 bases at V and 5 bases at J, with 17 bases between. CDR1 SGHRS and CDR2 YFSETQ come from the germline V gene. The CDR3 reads CASSSTGTLETEAFF. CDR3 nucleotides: TGCGCCAGCAGCTCCACCGGGACACTGGAGACTGAAGCTTTCTTT. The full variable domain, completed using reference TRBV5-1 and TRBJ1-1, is KAGVTQTPRYLIKTRGQQVTLSCSPISGHRSVSWYQQTPGQGLQFLFEYFSETQRNKGNFPGRFSGRQFSNSRSEMNVSTLELGDSALYLCASSSTGTLETEAFFGQGTRLTVV.

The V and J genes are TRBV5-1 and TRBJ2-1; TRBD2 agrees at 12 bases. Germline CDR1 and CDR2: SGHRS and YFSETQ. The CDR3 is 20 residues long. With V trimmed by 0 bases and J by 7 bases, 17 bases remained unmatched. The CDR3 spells CASSLAGRVTSGGIENEQFF. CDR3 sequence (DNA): TGCGCCAGCAGCTTGGCCGGGAGGGTTACTAGCGGGGGGATAGAGAATGAGCAGTTCTTC.

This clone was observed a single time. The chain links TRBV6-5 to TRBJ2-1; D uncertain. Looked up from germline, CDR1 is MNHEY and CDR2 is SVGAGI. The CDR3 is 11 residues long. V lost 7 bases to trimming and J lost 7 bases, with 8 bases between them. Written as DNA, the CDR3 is TGTGCCAGCACCCAAGCGAATGAGCAGTTCTTC. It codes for CASTQANEQFF.

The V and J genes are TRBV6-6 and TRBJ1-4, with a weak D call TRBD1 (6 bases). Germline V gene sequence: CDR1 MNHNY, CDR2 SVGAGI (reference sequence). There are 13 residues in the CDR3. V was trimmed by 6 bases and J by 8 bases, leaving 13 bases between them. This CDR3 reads CASRWTVGEKLFF. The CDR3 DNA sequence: TGTGCCAGCAGATGGACAGTAGGAGAAAAACTGTTTTTT.

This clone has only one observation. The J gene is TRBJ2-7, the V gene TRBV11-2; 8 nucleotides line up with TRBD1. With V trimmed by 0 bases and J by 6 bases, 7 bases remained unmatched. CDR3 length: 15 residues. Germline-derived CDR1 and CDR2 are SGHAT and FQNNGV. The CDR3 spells CASSLDPSGGSEQYF. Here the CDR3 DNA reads TGTGCCAGCAGCTTAGATCCGTCAGGGGGCTCCGAGCAGTACTTC.

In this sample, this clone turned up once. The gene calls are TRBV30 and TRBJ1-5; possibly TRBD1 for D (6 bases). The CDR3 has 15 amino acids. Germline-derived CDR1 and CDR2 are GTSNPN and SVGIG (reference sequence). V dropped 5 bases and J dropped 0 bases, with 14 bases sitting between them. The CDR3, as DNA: TGTGCCTGGGGGGAGGGGGGATATAGCAATCAGCCCCAGCATTTT. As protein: CAWGEGGYSNQPQHF.

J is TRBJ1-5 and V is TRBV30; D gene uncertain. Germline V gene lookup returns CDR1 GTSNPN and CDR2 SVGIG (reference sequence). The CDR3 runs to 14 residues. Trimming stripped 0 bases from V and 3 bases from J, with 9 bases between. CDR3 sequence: CAWSVPDFNQPQHF. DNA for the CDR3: TGTGCCTGGAGTGTACCCGACTTCAATCAGCCCCAGCATTTT.

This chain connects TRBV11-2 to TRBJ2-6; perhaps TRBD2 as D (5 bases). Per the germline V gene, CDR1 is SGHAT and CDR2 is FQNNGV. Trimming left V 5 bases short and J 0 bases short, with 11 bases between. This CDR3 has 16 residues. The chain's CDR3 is CASSPPTSSGANVLTF. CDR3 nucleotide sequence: TGTGCCAGCAGCCCCCCAACTAGCTCTGGGGCCAACGTCCTGACTTTC.

As DNA, the CDR3 is TGTGCCTGCCGGGACAGACTCTCCTACGAGCAGTACTTC. Its translation: CACRDRLSYEQYF. The chain has TRBV2 and TRBJ2-7, with TRBD1 matching 7 bases. V gave up 11 bases and J gave up 0 bases; unmatched junction bases: 7. This CDR3 region has 13 residues. The germline V gene encodes CDR1 SNHLY and CDR2 FYNNEI. Using reference TRBV2 and TRBJ2-7 for the parts outside the CDR3, the full variable domain is EPEVTQTPSHQVTQMGQEVILRCVPISNHLYFYWYRQILGQKVEFLVSFYNNEISEKSEIFDDQFSVERPDGSNFTLKIRSTKLEDSAMYFCACRDRLSYEQYFGPGTRLTVT.

The CDR3 nucleotides are TGTGCCAGCTCACCCAAGGGGCAGGACACTGAAGCTTTCTTT. Its translation is CASSPKGQDTEAFF. The chain combines TRBV18 with TRBJ1-1, with D maybe TRBD1 (5 bases). V lost 3 bases, J lost 3 bases, and 11 bases lay in between. The germline CDR1 and CDR2 sequences are KGHSH and LQKENI. The CDR3 covers 14 residues. The variable domain in full, completed from reference TRBV18 and TRBJ1-1, reads NAGVMQNPRHLVRRRGQEARLRCSPMKGHSHVYWYRQLPEEGLKFMVYLQKENIIDESGMPKERFSAEFPKEGPSILRIQQVVRGDSAAYFCASSPKGQDTEAFFGQGTRLTVV.

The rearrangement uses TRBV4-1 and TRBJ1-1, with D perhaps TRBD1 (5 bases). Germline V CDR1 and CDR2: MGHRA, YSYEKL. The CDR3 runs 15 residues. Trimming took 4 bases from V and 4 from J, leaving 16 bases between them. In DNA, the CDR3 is TGCGCCAGCAGCCCCGTGAGGACACCCAGCACTGAAGCTTTCTTT. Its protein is CASSPVRTPSTEAFF.

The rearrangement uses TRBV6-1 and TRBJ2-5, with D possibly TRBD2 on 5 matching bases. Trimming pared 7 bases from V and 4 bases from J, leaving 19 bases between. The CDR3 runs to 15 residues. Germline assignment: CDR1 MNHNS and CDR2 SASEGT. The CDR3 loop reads CASNTPPKRRETQYF. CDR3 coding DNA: TGTGCCAGCAACACCCCCCCTAAGCGGAGAGAGACCCAGTACTTC.

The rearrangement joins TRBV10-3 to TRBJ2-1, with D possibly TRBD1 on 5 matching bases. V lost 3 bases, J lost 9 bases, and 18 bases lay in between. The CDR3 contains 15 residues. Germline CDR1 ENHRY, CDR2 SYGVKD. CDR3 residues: CAISDSDSSSSEQFF. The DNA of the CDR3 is TGTGCCATCAGTGATAGTGACAGCTCCTCTAGTGAGCAGTTCTTC.

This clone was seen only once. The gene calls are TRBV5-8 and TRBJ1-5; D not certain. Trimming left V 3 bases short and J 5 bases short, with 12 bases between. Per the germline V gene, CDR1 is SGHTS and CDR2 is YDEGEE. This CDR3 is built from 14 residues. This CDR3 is CASSSTVLYQPQHF. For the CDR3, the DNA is TGTGCCAGCAGCTCCACAGTGTTGTATCAGCCCCAGCATTTT.

The CDR3 DNA sequence: TGCGCCAAGCAGGGGGACTGGAACTACGAGCAGTACTTC. Its protein is CAKQGDWNYEQYF. The chain couples TRBV5-1 to TRBJ2-7; D may be TRBD1 (7 bases). Trimming cost V 9 bases and J 3 bases, with 16 bases left between them. CDR3 length: 13 residues. Germline lookup yields CDR1 SGHRS and CDR2 YFSETQ.

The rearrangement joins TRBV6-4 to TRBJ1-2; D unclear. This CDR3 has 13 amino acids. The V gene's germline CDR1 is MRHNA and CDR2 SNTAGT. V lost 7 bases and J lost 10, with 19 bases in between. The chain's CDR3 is CASTPYSPGVYTF. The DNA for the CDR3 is TGTGCCAGCACCCCGTATTCGCCCGGGGTCTACACCTTC.

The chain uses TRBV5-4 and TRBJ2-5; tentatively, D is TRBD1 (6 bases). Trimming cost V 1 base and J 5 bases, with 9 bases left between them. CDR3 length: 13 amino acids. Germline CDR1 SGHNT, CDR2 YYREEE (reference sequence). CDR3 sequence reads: CASSLQGSETQYF. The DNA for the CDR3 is TGTGCCAGCAGCTTGCAGGGGTCGGAGACCCAGTACTTC.

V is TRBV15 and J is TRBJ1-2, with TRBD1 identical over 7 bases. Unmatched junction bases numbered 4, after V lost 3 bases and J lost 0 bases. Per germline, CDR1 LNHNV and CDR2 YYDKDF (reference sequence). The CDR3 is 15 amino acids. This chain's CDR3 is CATSRGTDSNYGYTF. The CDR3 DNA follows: TGTGCCACCAGCAGGGGGACAGATTCTAACTATGGCTACACCTTC.